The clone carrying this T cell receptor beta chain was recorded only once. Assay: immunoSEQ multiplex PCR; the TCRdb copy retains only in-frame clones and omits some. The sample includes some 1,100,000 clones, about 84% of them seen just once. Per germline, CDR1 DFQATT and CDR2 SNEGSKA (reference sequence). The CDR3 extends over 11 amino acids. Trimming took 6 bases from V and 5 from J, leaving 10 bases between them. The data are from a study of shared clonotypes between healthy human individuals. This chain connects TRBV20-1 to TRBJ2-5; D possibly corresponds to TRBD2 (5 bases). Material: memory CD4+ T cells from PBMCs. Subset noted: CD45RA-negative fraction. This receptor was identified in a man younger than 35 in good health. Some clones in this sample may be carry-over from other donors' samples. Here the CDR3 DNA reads TGCAGTGCGCGGGCGTGGGAGACCCAGTACTTC. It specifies CSARAWETQYF.